A single sample gave rise to the 19 T cell receptor beta chains below, sequenced in a study of cytomegalovirus exposure and HLA in healthy donors (dated by TCRdb to 2016 to 2017). The library relied on the immunoSEQ multiplex PCR assay. For the multiplex PCR, a mixture combining 60 forward primers for TCR Vbeta segments and 13 reverse primers for TCR Jbeta segments was used. TCRdb provides this immuneACCESS table in a form limited to in-frame rearrangements. Some clones are lacking; in checked studies, under half of them reflect an unresolved V gene, and why the rest are absent is not known. In all, the sample holds around 120,000 clones, and 9% to 10% of those were seen once. In total, the top ten clones hold roughly 3% of the sample. The sequenced material came from PBMCs. The origin of the receptors is a man in his thirties or forties in good health and CMV-seronegative.

CDR3 nucleotides: TGTGCCAGCAGCTCGCTCGGCGGAGGCTCTGGAAACACCATATATTTT. Translation gives CASSSLGGGSGNTIYF. V usage is TRBV5-4 and J usage is TRBJ1-3; D gene ambiguous. The V end lost 3 bases, the J end lost 0 bases, and 13 bases lay between the germline ends. CDR1 is SGHNT, CDR2 YYREEE, per germline (reference sequence). The CDR3 runs 16 residues.

The V call is TRBV27, the J call TRBJ1-5, with D maybe TRBD1 (6 bases). The CDR3 is made up of 14 amino acids. Germline-derived CDR1 and CDR2 are MNHEY and SMNVEV (reference sequence). Trimming pared 4 bases from V and 6 bases from J, leaving 13 bases between. DNA of the CDR3: TGTGCCAGCAGTTCAACAGGGTATCGTCAGCCCCAGCATTTT. It translates to CASSSTGYRQPQHF.

CDR3 DNA: TGTGCCAGCAGTGATAAGCGGGGGGGCTGGACAGATACGCAGTATTTT. Translating gives CASSDKRGGWTDTQYF. The chain recombines TRBV6-1 with TRBJ2-3; 10 bases align to TRBD2. CDR3 length equals 16 residues. Germline CDR1 and CDR2: MNHNS and SASEGT. V dropped 3 bases and J dropped 3; count of bases not matched to a gene: 6.

This clone was detected only a few times. The chain recombines TRBV29-1 with TRBJ1-2, with D perhaps TRBD1 (5 bases). CDR1 and CDR2 from the germline V gene are SQVTM and ANQGSEA. This CDR3 comprises 12 residues. Trimming shortened V by 5 bases and J by 4 bases, and 11 bases separated the two germline ends. The CDR3 coding sequence is TGCAGCGTTCTTAAGGGGCCCTATGGCTACACCTTC. As protein: CSVLKGPYGYTF.

The sample holds a few counts of this clone. This chain connects TRBV10-1 to TRBJ2-7, with 10 bases lining up with TRBD2. Germline V gene data show CDR1 as WNHNN and CDR2 as SYGVQD (reference sequence). The junction had 9 bases not matched to a gene; V was cut back by 2 bases and J by 5 bases. This CDR3 contains 16 residues. The CDR3 protein is CASSERPAGTSDEQYF. The CDR3 DNA reads TGCGCCAGCAGTGAGCGGCCCGCAGGGACTAGCGACGAGCAGTACTTC.

The CDR3 loop reads CASSAELAGVVQYF. The DNA of the CDR3 is TGCGCCAGCAGTGCGGAACTAGCGGGGGTTGTGCAGTACTTC. V gene TRBV10-2 combines with J gene TRBJ2-7, with 11 bases lining up with TRBD2. The J segment lost 9 bases and the V segment lost 4 bases, leaving 8 bases of the junction unmatched. Per germline, CDR1 WSHSY and CDR2 SAAADI. The length of the CDR3 is 14 residues.

This clone has at least ten counts. The V call is TRBV11-3, the J call TRBJ1-1, with D hard to call. This CDR3 is built from 15 residues. Trimming shortened V by 2 bases and J by 0 bases, and 10 bases separated the two germline ends. Germline V gene lookup returns CDR1 SGHNT and CDR2 YENEEA. The CDR3 here is CASSLNGQMNTEAFF. In nucleotides, the CDR3 is TGTGCCAGCAGCTTAAATGGGCAGATGAACACTGAAGCTTTCTTT.

This clone has a handful of counts. V gene TRBV6-1 combines with J gene TRBJ2-5; no definite D call. Germline values: CDR1 MNHNS, CDR2 SASEGT. The CDR3 length is 11 residues. V lost 4 bases to trimming and J lost 4 bases, with 4 bases between them. CDR3 region: CASSALETQYF. In DNA form, the CDR3 reads TGTGCCAGCAGTGCTCTAGAGACCCAGTACTTC.

This clone was seen a handful of times. V usage is TRBV9 and J usage is TRBJ2-5; D possibly corresponds to TRBD2 (5 bases). The CDR3 sequence is 14 residues long. Germline lookup yields CDR1 SGDLS and CDR2 YYNGEE. V was pared by 3 bases and J by 4 bases, with 13 bases between. The CDR3 sequence: CASSDTGSRETQYF. The CDR3 DNA is TGTGCCAGCAGCGACACGGGGTCTAGAGAGACCCAGTACTTC.

The rearrangement joins TRBV6-1 to TRBJ2-1; 7 bases align to TRBD2. V was pared by 6 bases and J by 5 bases, with 7 bases of the junction left unmatched. The CDR3 covers 14 residues. The germline CDR1 and CDR2 sequences are MNHNS and SASEGT. CDR3 loop: CASSAGTINNEQFF. CDR3 bases: TGTGCCAGCAGCGCCGGGACTATCAACAATGAGCAGTTCTTC.

This clone has just a few counts. The chain combines TRBV7-2 with TRBJ2-2, with D hard to call. V was pared by 2 bases and J by 8 bases, with 6 bases between. Per germline, CDR1 SGHTA and CDR2 FQGNSA. This CDR3 comprises 12 residues. CDR3 sequence reads: CASSLFPGELFF. The CDR3 DNA reads as TGTGCCAGCAGCTTATTCCCGGGGGAGCTGTTTTTT.

This chain links TRBV27 with TRBJ2-1, with 10 bases that match TRBD2. The CDR3 length is 15 residues. In germline, CDR1 is MNHEY, CDR2 SMNVEV (reference sequence). Trimming removed 2 bases from V and 9 bases from J; junction bases left unmatched: 7. The CDR3: CASSLSLAGVGEQFF. DNA of the CDR3: TGTGCCAGCAGTTTAAGTCTAGCGGGAGTCGGTGAGCAGTTCTTC.

The chain combines TRBV12-5 with TRBJ1-4; perhaps TRBD1 as D (6 bases). V gave up 6 bases and J gave up 8 bases, with 10 bases separating them. The length of the CDR3 is 12 residues. The germline CDR1 and CDR2 sequences are LGHNT and FRNRAP. CDR3 bases: TGTGCTAGTGGACAGGGTAGGGAAAAACTGTTTTTT. Its protein is CASGQGREKLFF.

V and J are TRBV6-1 and TRBJ2-2; D possibly corresponds to TRBD1 (6 bases). The CDR3 has 14 amino acids. The germline V gene encodes CDR1 MNHNS and CDR2 SASEGT. Between the trimmed V and J ends, which lost 6 bases and 3 bases, there was a span of 11 bases. In DNA, the CDR3 is TGTGCCAGCAGGCGGACAGCGGACACCGGGGAGCTGTTTTTT. This encodes CASRRTADTGELFF.

This clone occurred a few times. The chain combines TRBV5-1 with TRBJ2-1; 8 nucleotides match TRBD2. Germline CDR1 is SGHRS and CDR2 is YFSETQ. CDR3 length: 15 residues. After removal of 5 bases from V and 0 bases from J, the junction contained 4 bases not matched to a gene. The CDR3 loop is CASSPGTSSYNEQFF. The CDR3 DNA sequence: TGCGCCAGCAGTCCCGGGACTAGCTCCTACAATGAGCAGTTCTTC. The full variable domain, in which reference TRBV5-1 and TRBJ2-1 provide the parts outside the CDR3, is KAGVTQTPRYLIKTRGQQVTLSCSPISGHRSVSWYQQTPGQGLQFLFEYFSETQRNKGNFPGRFSGRQFSNSRSEMNVSTLELGDSALYLCASSPGTSSYNEQFFGPGTRLTVL.

V usage is TRBV6-5 and J usage is TRBJ1-5; possible D gene TRBD1, 6 bases. There are 14 residues in the CDR3. Trimming removed 5 bases from V and 0 bases from J, with 8 bases in between. Germline V gene data show CDR1 as MNHEY and CDR2 as SVGAGI. This chain's CDR3 is CASSTGYSNQPQHF. CDR3 coding DNA: TGTGCCAGCAGTACAGGGTATAGCAATCAGCCCCAGCATTTT.

V usage is TRBV19 and J usage is TRBJ2-6, with TRBD2 matching over 7 bases. CDR3 size: 17 residues. From germline, CDR1 is LNHDA and CDR2 SQIVND (reference sequence). CDR3 region: CGAGGGTPFSGANVLTF. The CDR3 DNA reads TGTGGGGCCGGGGGAGGGACTCCGTTCTCTGGGGCCAACGTCCTGACTTTC. The whole variable domain, filled in from reference TRBV19 and TRBJ2-6, reads DGGITQSPKYLFRKEGQNVTLSCEQNLNHDAMYWYRQDPGQGLRLIYYSQIVNDFQKGDIAEGYSVSREKKESFPLTVTSAQKNPTAFYLCGAGGGTPFSGANVLTFGAGSRLTVL.

V gene TRBV6-5 combines with J gene TRBJ1-4, with D possibly matching TRBD1 (5 bases). Trimming removed 0 bases from V and 7 bases from J, with 12 bases in between. The CDR3 contains 15 residues. The V gene's germline CDR1 is MNHEY and CDR2 SVGAGI. The CDR3 loop reads CASSYSAGLGEKLFF. CDR3 coding DNA: TGTGCCAGCAGTTACTCGGCAGGGCTGGGTGAAAAACTGTTTTTT.

This CDR3 reads CASSQESRRTGGEQYF. In DNA, the CDR3 is TGTGCCAGCAGCCAAGAAAGTAGAAGGACGGGGGGAGAGCAGTACTTC. The J gene is TRBJ2-7, the V gene TRBV14, with 7 bases matching TRBD2. The CDR3 spans 16 residues. Germline values: CDR1 SGHDN, CDR2 FVKESK. Losses at the gene ends were 0 bases for V and 7 bases for J; bases not matched to a gene: 12. Full variable domain (outside the CDR3, taken from reference TRBV14 and TRBJ2-7): EAGVTQFPSHSVIEKGQTVTLRCDPISGHDNLYWYRRVMGKEIKFLLHFVKESKQDESGMPNNRFLAERTGGTYSTLKVQPAELEDSGVYFCASSQESRRTGGEQYFGPGTRLTVT.